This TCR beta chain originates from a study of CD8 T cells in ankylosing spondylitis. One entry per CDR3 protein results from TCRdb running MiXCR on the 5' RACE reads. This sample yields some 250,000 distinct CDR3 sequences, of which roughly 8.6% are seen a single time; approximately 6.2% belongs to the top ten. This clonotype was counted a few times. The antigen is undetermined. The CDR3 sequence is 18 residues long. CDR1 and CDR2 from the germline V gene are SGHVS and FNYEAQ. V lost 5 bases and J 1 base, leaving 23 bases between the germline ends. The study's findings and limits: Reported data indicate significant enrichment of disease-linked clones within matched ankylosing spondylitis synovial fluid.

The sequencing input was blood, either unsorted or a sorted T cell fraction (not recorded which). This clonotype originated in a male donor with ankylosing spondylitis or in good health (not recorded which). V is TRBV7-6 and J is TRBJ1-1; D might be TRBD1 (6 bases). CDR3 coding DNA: TGTGCCAGCAGCCACATTACCGGGGGGCGCGTTTCGAACACTGAAGCTTTCTTT. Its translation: CASSHITGGRVSNTEAFF.